The source of this T cell receptor (beta chain) is a study of technical replicates of blood from several donors. J was trimmed by 5 bases and V by 5 bases; bases with no gene match: 7. Germline values: CDR1 SGHVS, CDR2 FQNEAQ. This CDR3 region has 15 residues. The assay was immunoSEQ multiplex PCR, and TCRdb's table has in-frame clones only and misses some. The sample consists of more than 65,000 clones, 90% to 96% of them appearing once. The clonotype originates from a human donor in good health. The rearrangement uses TRBV7-8 and TRBJ1-2; TRBD1 matches at 11 bases. The source material was T cells isolated from PBMCs. Here the CDR3 reads CASSATGTGGYGYTF. In DNA, the CDR3 is TGTGCCAGCAGCGCCACCGGGACAGGGGGTTATGGCTACACCTTC.